This is a list of T cell receptor beta chains from one sample in a study of cytotoxic CD8 clonotypes in ibrutinib-treated CLL. TCRdb's table, derived via immunoSEQ multiplex PCR, lists solely in-frame clones and lacks some. Of hundreds of thousands of clones listed, around three quarters are singletons. Source: PBMCs, taken after 24 months of ibrutinib treatment. The source is a human donor with chronic lymphocytic leukemia. The CDR3 runs from the conserved cysteine through the conserved F or W. The D gene is left open where the match is weak.

d_call	j_call	v_call	cdr3_aa
NA	TRBJ2-5	TRBV7-2	CASSSTHRETQYF
NA	TRBJ2-2	TRBV19	CASRPVGTAANTGELFF
NA	TRBJ2-5	TRBV28	CASEGGAHQETQYF
NA	TRBJ2-5	TRBV7-6	CASSLVGGYQETQYF
NA	TRBJ1-1	TRBV30	CAWSVTVLEAFF
NA	TRBJ1-2	TRBV5-1	CASSLGDPYGYTF
NA	TRBJ2-1	TRBV7-7	CASSSLGGDEQFF
TRBD1	TRBJ2-7	TRBV19	CASSISQGAFHEQYF
TRBD1	TRBJ2-5	TRBV4-1	CASSHEGQRETQYF
NA	TRBJ1-5	TRBV19	CASSIQKGNQPQHF
TRBD1	TRBJ2-7	TRBV10-3	CAISRQGTSNEQYF
TRBD2	TRBJ2-5	TRBV7-9	CASSSSGRAETQYF
NA	TRBJ2-1	TRBV7-9	CASSLTGGYNEQFF
NA	TRBJ2-3	TRBV7-3	CASSLITEISTDTQYF
NA	TRBJ2-6	TRBV2	CALDGVSGANVLTF
NA	TRBJ2-1	TRBV18	CASSSVGREYNEQFF
TRBD1	TRBJ1-4	TRBV30	CAWSAGTGEKLFF
NA	TRBJ1-1	TRBV7-3	CASSLYGRAAFF
NA	TRBJ1-2	TRBV6-5	CASSYVRTGTNYGYTF
TRBD2	TRBJ2-3	TRBV19	CASSPRTSGGTDTQYF
NA	TRBJ2-7	TRBV7-9	CASSLRAGLTYEQYF
NA	TRBJ2-7	TRBV7-2	CASSTTAWSSYEQYF
TRBD2	TRBJ2-1	TRBV11-3	CARPSGRAKDEQFF
TRBD1	TRBJ1-5	TRBV28	CASRPGQGNQPQHF
NA	TRBJ2-2	TRBV6-5	CASGKGVTGELFF
TRBD2	TRBJ2-2	TRBV30	CAWGGLAGPGELFF
NA	TRBJ2-2	TRBV7-2	CASSLVGQGNTPGELFF
TRBD1	TRBJ1-1	TRBV19	CASSQDRVNTEAFF
TRBD1	TRBJ1-2	TRBV2	CASAQGLDGYTF
TRBD2	TRBJ2-3	TRBV30	CAWGRAAGEWTQYF
TRBD1	TRBJ2-2	TRBV5-6	CASSLLGQGFTGELFF
NA	TRBJ2-7	TRBV27	CASSSGFPYEQYF
NA	TRBJ2-6	TRBV28	CASNLSGANVLTF
TRBD2	TRBJ2-7	TRBV6-5	CASSSQRESYEQYF
TRBD1	TRBJ2-6	TRBV27	CASYSGTGGAGANVLTF
TRBD1	TRBJ1-4	TRBV19	CASSIQPQGGREKLFF
TRBD1	TRBJ2-2	TRBV19	CASIQGAQLTGELFF
NA	TRBJ2-7	TRBV4-1	CASSQEQGLYEQYF
NA	TRBJ1-2	TRBV4-2	CASSQDWGARWGYTF
NA	TRBJ2-5	TRBV11-2	CASSLDRSVQETQYF
NA	TRBJ1-1	TRBV7-9	CASSLRVPEAFF
NA	TRBJ2-7	TRBV19	CASSTRQVVYEQYF
NA	TRBJ2-1	TRBV27	CASAGTLGYNEQFF
NA	TRBJ2-1	TRBV5-1	CASSLVVGGRGNEQFF
NA	TRBJ1-1	TRBV6-1	CASPLSGQGSTEAFF
NA	TRBJ2-5	TRBV29-1	CSVGIGKGETQYF
NA	TRBJ2-2	TRBV4-3	CASSQVEGIGELFF
NA	TRBJ1-2	TRBV20-1	CTRGGFSGYTF
NA	TRBJ2-2	TRBV28	CASSLGGGPTGELFF
TRBD1	TRBJ1-5	TRBV28	CASSSQGYNQPQHF